The T cell receptor (beta chain) under discussion was sequenced for a study of T cell responses to AZD1222 COVID-19 vaccine (dated by TCRdb to 2020 to 2023). For the wider study: AZD1222 recipients given second doses at about 4 weeks or at about 12 weeks were pooled, since spike-specific TCR depth and breadth were not found to differ between the two schedules. Trial participants were enrolled by age into 18-55, 56-69 and 70-plus year subgroups, with approximately 150, 28 and 58 TCR-sequenced participants respectively. TCR sequencing was performed for roughly 240 trial participants, of whom around 200 were given two doses of AZD1222 and some 26 were given two doses of MenACWY control vaccine.

The CDR3 regions of human TCRbeta chains were analyzed by immunosequencing. The authors' pipeline ran thus. TCRs in the repertoires were matched against a reference library of SARS-CoV-2-specific TCRs that had been generated with the MIRA antigen-specificity platform. Breadth was defined as the fraction of unique TCRs that were SARS-CoV-2-associated. Depth was defined as the fraction of total T cells that were SARS-CoV-2-associated. Using the MIRA data, each spike-specific TCR was assigned both to the spike region to which the TCR was reactive and to a CD4 or CD8 class. Log10-transformed breadth and depth values were compared by one-way ANOVA with Sidak's multiple comparisons tests. In its TCRdb copy, this immuneACCESS table keeps in-frame sequences only and misses some clones. Where compared with another copy, unresolved V genes explain less than half of these, and the others have no known cause. V and J calls and clone size come straight from that table; D and trimming were deduced from the DNA. The table for this sample lists around 190,000 clones; 80% to 95% of them were counted only once. Over 1% of the sample belongs to the ten largest clones.

The time point label on this specimen signifies: baseline before first vaccination. The vaccinee samples were drawn from two UK trials, COV001 and COV002, one of which was a single-blind randomized controlled phase 2/3 trial testing AZD1222 (ChAdOx1 nCoV-19) in healthy adults. For TCRbeta chain sequencing, PBMC samples from trial participants were taken at day 0 and at day 28 after the second dose. A remark on this clone: Its antigen remains unidentified. Relative to the germline gene, one junction end is altered; a read error may explain this.

CDR1 and CDR2 are drawn from the germline V gene: MNHEY, SVGAGI. Including cysteine and phenylalanine, the CDR3 has 15 amino acids. The retained sequence is limited to the CDR3, 45 bases, with the frame set at the first base. The investigation overall reported the following: The 56-69-year group was small, and its depth increase did not reach significance, likely because of low power. Spike-specific TCR breadth and depth rose significantly after two AZD1222 doses compared with day 0 and with MenACWY recipients. Reportedly, almost half of the unique spike-specific TCRs recognized epitopes lying outside the regions that are mutated in the B.1.351 and B.1.1.7 variants. Because no day 14 peak-response samples were available, repertoires were characterized only after the peak T cell response. CD4 TCRs associated with the vaccine covered the entire spike protein, and the dominant responses were in regions 160-218 and 743-854. Conclusions about previously exposed vaccinees are limited because only five to seven AZD1222 recipients were SARS-CoV-2 seropositive at baseline. Participants were mostly white British and included more females than males, and it was suggested by the authors that clonal diversity may have been underestimated.

The rearranged segments are TRBV6-5 and TRBJ1-3, with TRBD1 identical over 7 junction bases. The sequence was obtained from an adult in good health. This sample comprised peripheral blood, obtained on day 0 of AZD1222 vaccination. CDR3 sequence: CASSDSGQSRNTIYF. In nucleotides, the sequence is TGTGCCAGCAGTGACTCGGGACAGTCTAGAAACACCATATATTTT.